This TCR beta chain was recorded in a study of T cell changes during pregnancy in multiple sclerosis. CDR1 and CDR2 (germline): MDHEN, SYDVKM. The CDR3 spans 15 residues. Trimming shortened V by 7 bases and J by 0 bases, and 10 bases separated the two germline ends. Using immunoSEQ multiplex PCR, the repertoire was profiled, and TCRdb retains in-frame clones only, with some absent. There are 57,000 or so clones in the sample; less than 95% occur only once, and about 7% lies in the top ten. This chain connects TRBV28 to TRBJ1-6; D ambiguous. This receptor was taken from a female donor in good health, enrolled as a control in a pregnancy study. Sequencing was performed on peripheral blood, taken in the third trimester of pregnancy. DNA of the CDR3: TGTGCCAGCACCGTACTTAGCTCCTATAATTCACCCCTCCACTTT. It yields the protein CASTVLSSYNSPLHF.